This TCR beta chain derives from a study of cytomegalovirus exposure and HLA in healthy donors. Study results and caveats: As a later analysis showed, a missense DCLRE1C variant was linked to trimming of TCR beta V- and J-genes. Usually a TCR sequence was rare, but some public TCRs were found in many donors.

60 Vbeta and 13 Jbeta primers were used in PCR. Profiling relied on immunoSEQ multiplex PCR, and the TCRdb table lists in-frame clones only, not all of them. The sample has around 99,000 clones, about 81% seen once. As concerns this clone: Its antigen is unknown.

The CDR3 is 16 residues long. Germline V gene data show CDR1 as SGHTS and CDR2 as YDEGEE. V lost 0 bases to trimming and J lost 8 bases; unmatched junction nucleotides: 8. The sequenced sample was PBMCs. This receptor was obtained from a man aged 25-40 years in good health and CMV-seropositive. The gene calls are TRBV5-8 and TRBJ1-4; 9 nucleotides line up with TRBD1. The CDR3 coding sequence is TGTGCCAGCAGCTTGGTGGCCGGGACAGGGCGGGAAAAACTGTTTTTT. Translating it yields CASSLVAGTGREKLFF.